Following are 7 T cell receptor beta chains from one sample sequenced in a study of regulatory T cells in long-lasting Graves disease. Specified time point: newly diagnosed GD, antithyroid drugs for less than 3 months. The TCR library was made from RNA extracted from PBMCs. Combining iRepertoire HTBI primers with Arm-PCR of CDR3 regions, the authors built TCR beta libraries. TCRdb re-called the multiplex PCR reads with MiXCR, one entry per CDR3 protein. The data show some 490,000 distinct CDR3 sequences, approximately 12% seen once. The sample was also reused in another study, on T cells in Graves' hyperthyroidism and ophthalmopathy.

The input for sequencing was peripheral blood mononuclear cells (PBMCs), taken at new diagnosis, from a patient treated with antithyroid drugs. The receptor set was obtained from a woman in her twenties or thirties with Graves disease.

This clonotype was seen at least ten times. This CDR3 reads CASSFKLTYFF. The CDR3 DNA reads TGTGCCAGCAGCTTTAAGCTAACGTATTTCTTC. V and J are TRBV11-2 and TRBJ2-1; no reliable D call. V lost 3 bases to trimming and J lost 16 bases, with 13 bases between them. This CDR3 contains 11 residues. CDR1 SGHAT and CDR2 FQNNGV come from the germline V gene.

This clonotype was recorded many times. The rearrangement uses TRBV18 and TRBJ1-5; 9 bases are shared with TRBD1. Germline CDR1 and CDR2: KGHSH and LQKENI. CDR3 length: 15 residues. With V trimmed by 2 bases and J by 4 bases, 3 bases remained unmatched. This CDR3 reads CASSPMTGGNQPQHF. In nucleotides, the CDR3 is TGTGCCAGCTCACCAATGACAGGGGGGAATCAGCCCCAGCATTTT.

The CDR3 here is CASRIGQSSYNEQFF. The CDR3 DNA reads as TGTGCCAGCAGGATAGGTCAGAGCTCCTACAATGAGCAGTTCTTC. The rearrangement uses TRBV6-9 and TRBJ2-1; unclear D gene. V was pared by 6 bases and J by 0 bases, with 12 bases between. Germline CDR1 reads MNHGY; CDR2 reads SVAAGI. There are 15 residues in the CDR3.

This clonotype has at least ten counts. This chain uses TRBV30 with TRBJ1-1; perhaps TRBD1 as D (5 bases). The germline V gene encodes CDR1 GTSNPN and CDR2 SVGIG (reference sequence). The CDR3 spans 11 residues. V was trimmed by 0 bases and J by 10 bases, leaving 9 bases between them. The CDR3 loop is CAWSVPGGAFF. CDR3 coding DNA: TGTGCCTGGAGTGTACCCGGGGGAGCTTTCTTT.

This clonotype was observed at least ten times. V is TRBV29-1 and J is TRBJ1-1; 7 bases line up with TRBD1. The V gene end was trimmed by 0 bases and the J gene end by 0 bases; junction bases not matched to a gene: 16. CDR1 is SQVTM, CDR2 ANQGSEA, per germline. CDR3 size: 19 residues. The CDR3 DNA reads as TGCAGCGTTGAAGAGGTAGAGGGGGCCGACCGGCGGGTGAACACTGAAGCTTTCTTT. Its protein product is CSVEEVEGADRRVNTEAFF.

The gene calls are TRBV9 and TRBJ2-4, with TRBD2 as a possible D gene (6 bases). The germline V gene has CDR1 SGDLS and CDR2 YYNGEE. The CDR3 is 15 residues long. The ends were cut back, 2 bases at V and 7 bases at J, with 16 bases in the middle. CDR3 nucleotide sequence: TGTGCCAGCAGCGTCGCCGGGACTGGGCGTAACATTCAGTACTTC. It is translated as CASSVAGTGRNIQYF.

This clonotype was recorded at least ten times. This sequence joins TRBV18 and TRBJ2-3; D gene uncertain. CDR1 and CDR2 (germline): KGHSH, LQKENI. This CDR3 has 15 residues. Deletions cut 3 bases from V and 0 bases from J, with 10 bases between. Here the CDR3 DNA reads TGTGCCAGCTCACCCCGGGCAAAGAGCACAGATACGCAGTATTTT. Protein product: CASSPRAKSTDTQYF.